Each of the 29 T cell receptor beta chains below was sequenced from the same sample in a study of blood T cell repertoires in COVID-19. Libraries were prepared by immunoSEQ multiplex PCR; TCRdb keeps only in-frame clonotypes and omits some of them. The sample yields over 150,000 clones, approximately 80% seen once. Source material: peripheral blood. These receptors all stem from a woman older than 75 with active or convalescent COVID-19.

The chain combines TRBV4-3 with TRBJ1-2, with 9 bases matching TRBD1. Germline V gene sequence: CDR1 LGHNA, CDR2 YSLEER. After removal of 2 bases from V and 4 bases from J, the junction contained 11 bases not matched to a gene. The CDR3 covers 17 residues. The CDR3 here is CASSQPGGQGVTYGYTF. The CDR3 nucleotides are TGCGCCAGCAGCCAACCCGGGGGACAGGGTGTTACCTATGGCTACACCTTC.

The rearrangement joins TRBV7-2 to TRBJ2-1; 8 bases line up with TRBD1. There are 14 residues in the CDR3. Unmatched junction bases numbered 4, after V lost 5 bases and J lost 4 bases. Germline CDR1 reads SGHTA; CDR2 reads FQGNSA. The CDR3: CASSRDRGYNEQFF. The DNA for the CDR3 is TGTGCCAGCAGCCGCGACAGGGGTTACAATGAGCAGTTCTTC. Full variable domain (outside the CDR3, taken from reference TRBV7-2 and TRBJ2-1): GAGVSQSPSNKVTEKGKDVELRCDPISGHTALYWYRQSLGQGLEFLIYFQGNSAPDKSGLPSDRFSAERTGGSVSTLTIQRTQQEDSAVYLCASSRDRGYNEQFFGPGTRLTVL.

This chain connects TRBV7-9 to TRBJ2-1, with TRBD2 matching over 9 bases. The CDR3 is made up of 18 amino acids. CDR1 and CDR2 from the germline V gene are SEHNR and FQNEAQ (reference sequence). V was clipped by 5 bases and J by 5 bases; unmatched bases: 16. CDR3 in amino acids: CASSPRQGEAGGHNEQFF. The CDR3 DNA sequence: TGTGCCAGCAGCCCCCGCCAAGGGGAAGCGGGGGGACACAATGAGCAGTTCTTC.

The chain links TRBV12-5 to TRBJ1-1; TRBD1 matches 11 bases. CDR1 LGHNT and CDR2 FRNRAP come from the germline V gene. The CDR3 consists of 16 residues. Trimming took 5 bases from V and 2 from J; bases not matched to a gene: 7. The chain's CDR3 is CASGQGTGGVNTEAFF. The DNA for the CDR3 is TGTGCTAGTGGTCAAGGGACAGGGGGTGTTAACACTGAAGCTTTCTTT.

This clone was recorded only once. This rearrangement joins TRBV12-3 or TRBV12-4 to TRBJ2-7; possibly TRBD1 for D (5 bases). V was clipped by 6 bases and J by 2 bases, with 11 bases between them. The CDR3 is 13 amino acids. In DNA, the CDR3 is TGTGCCAGCAGCCAGGGCGAGGCCTACGAGCAGTACTTC. It encodes CASSQGEAYEQYF.

The chain joins TRBV7-2 to TRBJ2-7; TRBD2 is a possible D gene (7 bases). CDR3 length: 15 residues. Germline loops: CDR1 SGHTA, CDR2 FQGNSA. Between the trimmed V and J ends, which lost 4 bases and 1 base, there was a span of 14 bases. The CDR3 protein is CASSSRGARSYEQYF. The CDR3, as DNA: TGTGCCAGCAGCTCCCGGGGGGCAAGGTCCTACGAGCAGTACTTC.

The genes are TRBV12-3 or TRBV12-4 and TRBJ1-1; D remains ambiguous. V was trimmed by 5 bases and J by 4 bases, leaving 11 bases between them. The CDR3 covers 13 residues. The CDR3 loop is CASSLYSLTEAFF. CDR3 DNA sequence: TGTGCCAGCAGTCTGTATTCCCTCACTGAAGCTTTCTTT.

Concerning this clone itself: A junction boundary mismatches the germline segment, possibly from a read error. This chain joins TRBV3-1 (or the pseudogene TRBV3-2) and TRBJ1-2; TRBD1 might be the D (5 bases). Per germline, CDR1 LGHDT and CDR2 YNNKEL (reference sequence). This CDR3 is built from 14 residues. Here the CDR3 DNA reads TGTGCCAGCAGCCTTCTCCGGGAGGGGTCGACGCCCGTCTTC. This encodes CASSLLREGSTPVF.

V usage is TRBV6-2 or TRBV6-3 and J usage is TRBJ1-5; 8 nucleotides match TRBD1. Germline V gene data show CDR1 as MNHEY and CDR2 as SVGEGT. This CDR3 has 15 amino acids. With V trimmed by 6 bases and J by 0 bases, 4 bases remained unmatched. CDR3 protein: CASSTGGYSNQPQHF. In DNA, the CDR3 is TGTGCCAGCAGCACAGGGGGTTATAGCAATCAGCCCCAGCATTTT.

V and J are TRBV18 and TRBJ2-3; 9 bases are a match to TRBD2. The CDR3 spans 16 residues. Trimming at V came to 3 bases and at J to 6 bases, leaving 10 bases not matched to a gene. Germline CDR1 KGHSH, CDR2 LQKENI. The CDR3 reads CASSPLGTSLSDTQYF. The CDR3, as DNA: TGTGCCAGCTCACCCCTTGGGACTAGCCTCTCGGATACGCAGTATTTT.

The CDR3 loop reads CASSRGSGEGVGYTF. The DNA for the CDR3 is TGTGCCAGCAGCCGAGGTTCAGGGGAGGGGGTTGGCTACACCTTC. The genes are TRBV4-2 and TRBJ1-2, with a tentative D call TRBD1 (6 bases). With 4 bases removed from V and 7 bases from J, the gap between germline ends came to 19 bases. The CDR3 has 15 residues. Per the germline V gene, CDR1 is LGHNA and CDR2 is YNFKEQ.

This clone was observed once. The chain couples TRBV6-5 to TRBJ2-7; D might be TRBD2 (5 bases). Germline CDR1 reads MNHEY; CDR2 reads SVGAGI. The germline V and J ends were trimmed by 4 bases and 4 bases, with 11 bases remaining between them. The CDR3 is made up of 13 amino acids. CDR3 sequence reads: CASSSGIPYEQYF. CDR3 sequence (DNA): TGTGCCAGCAGTTCCGGGATTCCTTACGAGCAGTACTTC.

This clone turned up a few times. The rearrangement joins TRBV29-1 to TRBJ2-2; D may be TRBD2 (6 bases). Germline assignment: CDR1 SQVTM and CDR2 ANQGSEA. Trimming took 7 bases from V and 1 from J, leaving 13 bases between them. The CDR3 runs to 14 residues. CDR3 region: CSASGGLNTGELFF. The CDR3 nucleotides read TGCAGCGCCTCTGGGGGGTTGAACACCGGGGAGCTGTTTTTT.

The chain joins TRBV14 to TRBJ2-5; D uncertain. The CDR3 totals 13 residues. Trimming took off 4 bases at V and 4 bases at J, with 10 bases between the two ends. Looked up from germline, CDR1 is SGHDN and CDR2 is FVKESK. CDR3 amino acids: CASSRSVGETQYF. CDR3 nucleotides: TGTGCCAGCAGCCGGAGTGTGGGAGAGACCCAGTACTTC.

The chain carries TRBV9 and TRBJ2-5, with D maybe TRBD2 (5 bases). CDR1 is SGDLS, CDR2 YYNGEE, per germline. This CDR3 comprises 16 residues. V dropped 2 bases and J dropped 1 base, with 15 bases sitting between them. The CDR3 bases are TGTGCCAGCAGCGTCAGCCCGGCCGCGGGCCAAGAGACCCAGTACTTC. It translates to CASSVSPAAGQETQYF.

The chain carries TRBV19 and TRBJ1-2; tentatively, D is TRBD1 (5 bases). The CDR3 runs to 14 residues. Per the germline V gene, CDR1 is LNHDA and CDR2 is SQIVND (reference sequence). V lost 6 bases to trimming and J lost 4 bases, with 15 bases between them. The CDR3 reads CASRPPTVLYGYTF. As DNA, the CDR3 is TGTGCCAGTAGACCTCCGACAGTACTCTATGGCTACACCTTC.

The count of this clone is one. The chain joins TRBV19 to TRBJ1-4, with D maybe TRBD1 (5 bases). The V gene's germline CDR1 is LNHDA and CDR2 SQIVND (reference sequence). Trimming left V 5 bases short and J 2 bases short, with 12 bases between. CDR3 length: 15 amino acids. For the CDR3, the DNA is TGTGCCAGTAGTGCCTCGGGACTGACTAATGAAAAACTGTTTTTT. Its protein product is CASSASGLTNEKLFF.

The genes are TRBV10-2 and TRBJ1-2; D might be TRBD1 (6 bases). The CDR3 spans 16 residues. Between the trimmed V and J ends, which lost 0 bases and 5 bases, there was a span of 16 bases. The germline gives CDR1 WSHSY, CDR2 SAAADI. The CDR3 loop reads CASSESNPGVVYGYTF. The CDR3, as DNA: TGCGCCAGCAGTGAGTCGAACCCAGGGGTAGTGTATGGCTACACCTTC.

The chain combines TRBV6-5 with TRBJ1-2; D gene ambiguous. CDR3 length: 12 amino acids. Trimming stripped 5 bases from V and 8 bases from J, with 12 bases between. Per the germline V gene, CDR1 is MNHEY and CDR2 is SVGAGI. For the CDR3, the DNA is TGTGCCAGCAGTCGCGATTCTGCGGGCTACACCTTC. Its translation: CASSRDSAGYTF.

To note about this clone: The identical CDR3 is also encoded by other nucleotide sequences in the sample. The chain uses TRBV7-9 and TRBJ2-2, with 7 nucleotides matching TRBD1. J was trimmed by 5 bases and V by 1 base; bases with no gene match: 4. Looked up from germline, CDR1 is SEHNR and CDR2 is FQNEAQ (reference sequence). The CDR3 extends over 15 amino acids. The CDR3 spells CASSLGQGVTGELFF. The CDR3 region has the DNA TGTGCCAGCAGCTTAGGCCAGGGGGTAACCGGGGAGCTGTTTTTT.

There are a few counts of this clone. The rearrangement joins TRBV6-5 to TRBJ2-6, with D uncertain. CDR1 is MNHEY and CDR2 is SVGAGI in the germline V gene. Trimming removed 6 bases at V and 0 bases at J, with 9 bases between. CDR3 size: 15 residues. CDR3 protein: CASRPESSGANVLTF. DNA of the CDR3: TGTGCCAGCAGGCCGGAGAGCTCTGGGGCCAACGTCCTGACTTTC.

CDR3 coding DNA: TGTGCCAGCAGCTTGGGACAGGGGTTAGACATTCAGTACTTC. It codes for CASSLGQGLDIQYF. The chain recombines TRBV5-8 with TRBJ2-4, with 8 bases lining up with TRBD1. CDR3 length: 14 amino acids. CDR1 SGHTS and CDR2 YDEGEE come from the germline V gene. The V gene end was trimmed by 0 bases and the J gene end by 8 bases; junction bases not matched to a gene: 4.

This clone was recorded once. Mismatch with germline at one junction end may stem from a read error. This chain connects TRBV5-1 to TRBJ2-7, with 10 positions matching TRBD1. The CDR3 extends over 15 amino acids. Germline lookup yields CDR1 SGHRS and CDR2 YFSETQ. Here the CDR3 reads CASSLAVGQGDEQHF. The CDR3 DNA reads as TGCGCCAGCAGCTTGGCTGTCGGACAGGGGGACGAGCAGCACTTC.

V usage is TRBV7-2 and J usage is TRBJ2-1; the match to TRBD2 covers 10 bases. V gave up 5 bases and J gave up 7 bases; unmatched junction bases: 8. The CDR3 extends over 15 amino acids. Per the germline V gene, CDR1 is SGHTA and CDR2 is FQGNSA. The CDR3: CASSVQRGGRNEQFF. The CDR3 region has the DNA TGTGCCAGCAGCGTTCAGCGGGGGGGCCGAAATGAGCAGTTCTTC.

The CDR3 loop reads CAWSKQGETQYF. The CDR3 nucleotides are TGTGCCTGGAGTAAGCAGGGAGAGACCCAGTACTTC. The gene calls are TRBV30 and TRBJ2-5; TRBD1 might be the D (5 bases). In germline, CDR1 is GTSNPN, CDR2 SVGIG (reference sequence). V dropped 2 bases and J dropped 4 bases, with 8 bases sitting between them. This CDR3 spans 12 amino acids.

The rearrangement uses TRBV6-6 and TRBJ1-5; weak D call: TRBD1 (6 bases). Germline V gene data show CDR1 as MNHNY and CDR2 as SVGAGI (reference sequence). Between the trimmed V and J ends, which lost 6 bases and 4 bases, there was a span of 16 bases. The CDR3 loop spans 15 amino acids. The CDR3 DNA is TGTGCCAGCAGGGACGACAGGTCACGGAATCAGCCCCAGCATTTT. It specifies CASRDDRSRNQPQHF.

J is TRBJ1-1 and V is TRBV6-2 or TRBV6-3; a possible D gene is TRBD1 (5 bases). V shed 2 bases and J shed 1 base, with 8 bases lying between them. The CDR3 spans 14 residues. Per germline, CDR1 MNHEY and CDR2 SVGEGT. CDR3 sequence: CASSYRTQNTEAFF. The CDR3 DNA follows: TGTGCCAGCAGTTACCGGACACAGAACACTGAAGCTTTCTTT.

The gene calls are TRBV19 and TRBJ1-2; D is perhaps TRBD1 (6 bases). V was trimmed by 5 bases and J by 2 bases, leaving 12 bases between them. The CDR3 contains 14 residues. The V gene's germline CDR1 is LNHDA and CDR2 SQIVND (reference sequence). The CDR3 nucleotides read TGTGCCAGTAGTCTCGTCGACAGGAACTATGGCTACACCTTC. Translated: CASSLVDRNYGYTF.

The chain carries TRBV11-2 and TRBJ1-2; no reliable D call. The CDR3 sequence is 13 residues long. The germline V gene has CDR1 SGHAT and CDR2 FQNNGV. Trimming removed 6 bases from V and 7 bases from J, with 15 bases in between. The CDR3 reads CASRPHRSAGYTF. For the CDR3, the DNA is TGTGCCAGCAGACCTCACAGATCCGCTGGCTACACCTTC.